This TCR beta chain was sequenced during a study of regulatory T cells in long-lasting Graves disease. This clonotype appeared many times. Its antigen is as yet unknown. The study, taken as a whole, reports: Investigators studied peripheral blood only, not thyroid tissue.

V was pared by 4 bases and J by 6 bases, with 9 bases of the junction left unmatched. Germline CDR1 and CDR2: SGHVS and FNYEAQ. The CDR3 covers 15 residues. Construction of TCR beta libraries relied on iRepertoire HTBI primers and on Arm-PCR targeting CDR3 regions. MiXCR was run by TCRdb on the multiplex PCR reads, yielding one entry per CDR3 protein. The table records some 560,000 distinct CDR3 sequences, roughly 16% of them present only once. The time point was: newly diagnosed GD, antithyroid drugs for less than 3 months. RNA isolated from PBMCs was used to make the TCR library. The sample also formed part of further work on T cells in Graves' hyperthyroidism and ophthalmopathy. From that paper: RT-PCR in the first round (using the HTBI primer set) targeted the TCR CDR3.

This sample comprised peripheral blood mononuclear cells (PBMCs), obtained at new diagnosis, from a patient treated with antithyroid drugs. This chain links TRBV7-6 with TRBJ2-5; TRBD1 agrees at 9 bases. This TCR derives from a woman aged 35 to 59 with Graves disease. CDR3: CASSSGTGRGQTQYF. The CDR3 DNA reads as TGTGCCAGCAGCTCCGGGACAGGGAGGGGACAGACCCAGTACTTC. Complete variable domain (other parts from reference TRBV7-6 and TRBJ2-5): GAGVSQSPRYKVTKRGQDVALRCDPISGHVSLYWYRQALGQGPEFLTYFNYEAQQDKSGLPNDRFSAERPEGSISTLTIQRTEQRDSAMYRCASSSGTGRGQTQYFGPGTRLLVL.